The TCR beta chain under discussion was sequenced for a study of shared clonotypes between healthy human individuals. Study conclusions and caveats: Among non-shared clonotypes, generation probabilities were lower than among those shared by all four donors. An expected dependence of interdonor clonotype sharing on sequencing depth was noted. Naive subsets generally exceeded memory subsets in estimated richness.

The repertoire was sequenced with immunoSEQ multiplex PCR; TCRdb's copy has only in-frame clones and lacks some. The profile shows roughly 1,800,000 clones, about 95% of them singletons. J was trimmed by 6 bases and V by 6 bases; bases with no gene match: 2. In germline, CDR1 is MNHEY, CDR2 SMNVEV (reference sequence). This CDR3 region has 14 residues. Turning to this clone: Antigen: not known.

Positively selected for CCR7, the CD45RO-negative cells used as naive CD8 cells excluded terminally differentiated effector memory CD45RA+ cells. The receptor's source is a man in his late teens or twenties in good health. The rearrangement joins TRBV27 to TRBJ2-2; 12 nucleotides match TRBD2. The source material was naive CD8+ T cells sorted from blood. CDR3 sequence: CASSPSGRAGELFF. As DNA, the CDR3 is TGTGCCAGCAGCCCTAGCGGGAGGGCCGGGGAGCTGTTTTTT.